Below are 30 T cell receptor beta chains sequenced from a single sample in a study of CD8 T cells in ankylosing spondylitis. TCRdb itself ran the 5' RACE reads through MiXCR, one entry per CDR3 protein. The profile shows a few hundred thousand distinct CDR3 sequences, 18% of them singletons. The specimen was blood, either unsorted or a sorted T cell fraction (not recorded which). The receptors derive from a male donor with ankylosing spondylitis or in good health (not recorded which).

CDR3 sequence reads: CASADRVVEQFF. The CDR3 bases are TGCGCCAGCGCTGACAGGGTGGTTGAGCAGTTCTTC. The rearrangement joins TRBV10-2 to TRBJ2-1, with 7 bases that match TRBD1. Germline CDR1 reads WSHSY; CDR2 reads SAAADI. This CDR3 has 12 amino acids. V dropped 8 bases and J dropped 9; count of bases not matched to a gene: 7.

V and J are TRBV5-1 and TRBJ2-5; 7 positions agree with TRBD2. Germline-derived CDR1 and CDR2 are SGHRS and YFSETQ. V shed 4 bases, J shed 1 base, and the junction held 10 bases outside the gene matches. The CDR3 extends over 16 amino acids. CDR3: CASSGTPSGSQETQYF. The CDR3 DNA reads TGCGCCAGCAGCGGGACCCCTAGCGGAAGCCAAGAGACCCAGTACTTC.

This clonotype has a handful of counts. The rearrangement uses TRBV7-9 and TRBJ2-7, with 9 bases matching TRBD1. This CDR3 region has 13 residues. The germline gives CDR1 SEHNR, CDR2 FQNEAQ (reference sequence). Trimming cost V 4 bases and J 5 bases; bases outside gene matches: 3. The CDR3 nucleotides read TGTGCCAGCAGCTCGACAGGGGGGGACGAGCAGTACTTC. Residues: CASSSTGGDEQYF.

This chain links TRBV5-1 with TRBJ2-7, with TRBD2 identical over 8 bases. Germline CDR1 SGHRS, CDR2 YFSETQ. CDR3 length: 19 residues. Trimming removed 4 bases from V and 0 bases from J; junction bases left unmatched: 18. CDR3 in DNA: TGCGCCAGCAGCCCCTGGGCTAGCGGGCCTGCATCTTTCTCCTACGAGCAGTACTTC. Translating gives CASSPWASGPASFSYEQYF. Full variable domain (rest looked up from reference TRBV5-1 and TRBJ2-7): KAGVTQTPRYLIKTRGQQVTLSCSPISGHRSVSWYQQTPGQGLQFLFEYFSETQRNKGNFPGRFSGRQFSNSRSEMNVSTLELGDSALYLCASSPWASGPASFSYEQYFGPGTRLTVT.

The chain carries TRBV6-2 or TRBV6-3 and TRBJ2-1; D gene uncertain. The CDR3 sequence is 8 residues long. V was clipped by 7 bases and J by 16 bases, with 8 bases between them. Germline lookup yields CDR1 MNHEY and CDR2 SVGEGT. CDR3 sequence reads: CASTKGFF. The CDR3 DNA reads TGTGCCAGCACCAAAGGTTTCTTC.

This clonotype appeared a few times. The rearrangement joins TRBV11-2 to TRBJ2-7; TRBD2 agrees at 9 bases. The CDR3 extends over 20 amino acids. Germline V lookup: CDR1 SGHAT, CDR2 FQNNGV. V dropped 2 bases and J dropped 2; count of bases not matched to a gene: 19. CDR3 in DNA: TGTGCCAGCAGCTTACTCCACCCCTACTTAGCGGGAGATGTAGCCTACGAGCAGTACTTC. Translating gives CASSLLHPYLAGDVAYEQYF.

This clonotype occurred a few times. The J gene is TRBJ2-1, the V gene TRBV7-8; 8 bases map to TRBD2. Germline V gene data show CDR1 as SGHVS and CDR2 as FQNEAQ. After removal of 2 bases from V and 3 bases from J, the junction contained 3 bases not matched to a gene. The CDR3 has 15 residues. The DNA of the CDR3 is TGTGCCAGCAGCTTAATGCGGGAGGACTACAATGAGCAGTTCTTC. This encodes CASSLMREDYNEQFF.

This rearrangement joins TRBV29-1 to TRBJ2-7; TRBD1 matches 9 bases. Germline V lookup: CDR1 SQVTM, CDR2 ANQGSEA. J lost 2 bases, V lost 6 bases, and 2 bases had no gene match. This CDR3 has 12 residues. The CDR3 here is CSVRQGAYEQYF. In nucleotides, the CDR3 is TGCAGCGTAAGACAGGGGGCCTACGAGCAGTACTTC.

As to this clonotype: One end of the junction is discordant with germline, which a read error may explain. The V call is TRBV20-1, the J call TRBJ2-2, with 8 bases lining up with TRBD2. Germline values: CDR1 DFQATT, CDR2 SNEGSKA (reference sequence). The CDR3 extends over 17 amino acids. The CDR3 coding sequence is TGCTGTGCTAGAGAGCCTATCAGCGGGAGAGACACCGGGGAGCTGTTTTTT. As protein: CCAREPISGRDTGELFF.

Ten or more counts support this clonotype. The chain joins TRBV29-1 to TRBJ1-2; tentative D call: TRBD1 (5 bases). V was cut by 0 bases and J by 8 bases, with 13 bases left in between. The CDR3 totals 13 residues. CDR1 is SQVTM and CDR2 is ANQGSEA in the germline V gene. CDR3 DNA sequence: TGCAGCGTTGAAGATCGGGTCGGGGACGGCTACACCTTC. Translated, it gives CSVEDRVGDGYTF.

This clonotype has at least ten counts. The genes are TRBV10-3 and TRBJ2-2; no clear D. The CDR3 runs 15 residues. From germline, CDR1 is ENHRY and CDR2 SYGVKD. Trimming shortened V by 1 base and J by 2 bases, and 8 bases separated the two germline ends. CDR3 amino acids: CAISEFVFNTGELFF. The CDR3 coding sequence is TGTGCCATCAGTGAGTTTGTCTTCAACACCGGGGAGCTGTTTTTT.

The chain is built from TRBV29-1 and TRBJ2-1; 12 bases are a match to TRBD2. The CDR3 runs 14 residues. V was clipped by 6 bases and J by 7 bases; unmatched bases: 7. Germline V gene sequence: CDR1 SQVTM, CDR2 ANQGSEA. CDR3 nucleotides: TGCAGCGTCGGACTAGCGGGAAAGGGAAATGAGCAGTTCTTC. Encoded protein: CSVGLAGKGNEQFF.

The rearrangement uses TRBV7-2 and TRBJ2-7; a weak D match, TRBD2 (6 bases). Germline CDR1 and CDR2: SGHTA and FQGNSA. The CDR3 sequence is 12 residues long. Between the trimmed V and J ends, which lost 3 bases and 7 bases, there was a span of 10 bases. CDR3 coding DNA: TGTGCCAGCAGCTTCCAGGCGGGGGAGCAGTACTTC. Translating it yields CASSFQAGEQYF.

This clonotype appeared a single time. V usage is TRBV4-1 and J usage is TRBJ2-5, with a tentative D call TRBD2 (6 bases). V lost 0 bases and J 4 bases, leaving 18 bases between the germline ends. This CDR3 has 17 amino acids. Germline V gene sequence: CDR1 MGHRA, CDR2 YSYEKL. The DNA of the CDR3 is TGCGCCAGCAGCCAAGATCCGGGGGACCGGCCCGGAGAGACCCAGTACTTC. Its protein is CASSQDPGDRPGETQYF.

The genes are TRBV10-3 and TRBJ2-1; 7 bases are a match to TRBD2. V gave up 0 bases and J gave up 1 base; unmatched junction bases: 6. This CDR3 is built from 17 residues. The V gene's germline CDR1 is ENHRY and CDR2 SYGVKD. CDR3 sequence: CAISESGGSGSYNEQFF. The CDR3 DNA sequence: TGTGCCATCAGTGAGTCGGGGGGGAGTGGTTCCTACAATGAGCAGTTCTTC.

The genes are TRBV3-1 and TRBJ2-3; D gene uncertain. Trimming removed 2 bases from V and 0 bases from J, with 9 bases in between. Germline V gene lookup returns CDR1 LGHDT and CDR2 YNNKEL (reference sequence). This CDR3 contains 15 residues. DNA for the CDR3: TGTGCCAGCAGCCAAACTCCCGGGAGCACAGATACGCAGTATTTT. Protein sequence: CASSQTPGSTDTQYF.

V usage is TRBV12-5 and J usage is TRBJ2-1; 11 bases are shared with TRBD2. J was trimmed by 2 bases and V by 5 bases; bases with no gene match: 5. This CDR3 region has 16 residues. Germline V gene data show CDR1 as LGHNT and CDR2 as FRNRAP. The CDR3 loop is CASGNLLAGAYNEQFF. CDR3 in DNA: TGTGCTAGTGGTAACCTACTAGCGGGAGCCTACAATGAGCAGTTCTTC.

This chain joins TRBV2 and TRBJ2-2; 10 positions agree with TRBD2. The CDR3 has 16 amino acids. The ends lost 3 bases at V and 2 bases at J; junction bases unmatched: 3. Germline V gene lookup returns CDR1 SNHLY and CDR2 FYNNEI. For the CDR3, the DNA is TGTGCCAGCAGTGACCTAGCGGGAGCTAACACCGGGGAGCTGTTTTTT. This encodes CASSDLAGANTGELFF.

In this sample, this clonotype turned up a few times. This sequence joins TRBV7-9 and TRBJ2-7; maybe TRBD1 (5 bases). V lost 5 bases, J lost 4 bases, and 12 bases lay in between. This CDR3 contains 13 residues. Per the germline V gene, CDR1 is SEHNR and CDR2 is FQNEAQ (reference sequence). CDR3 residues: CASSLTTAYEQYF. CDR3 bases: TGTGCCAGCAGCCTAACGACAGCATACGAGCAGTACTTC. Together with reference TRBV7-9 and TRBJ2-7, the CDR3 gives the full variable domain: DTGVSQNPRHKITKRGQNVTFRCDPISEHNRLYWYRQTLGQGPEFLTYFQNEAQLEKSRLLSDRFSAERPKGSFSTLEIQRTEQGDSAMYLCASSLTTAYEQYFGPGTRLTVT.

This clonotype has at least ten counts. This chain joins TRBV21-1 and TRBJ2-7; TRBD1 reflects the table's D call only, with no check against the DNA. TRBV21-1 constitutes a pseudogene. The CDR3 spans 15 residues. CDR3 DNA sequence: TGTGCCAGCAGCCTCAGACGGGACGGAGCCTACGAGCAGTACTTC. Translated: CASSLRRDGAYEQYF.

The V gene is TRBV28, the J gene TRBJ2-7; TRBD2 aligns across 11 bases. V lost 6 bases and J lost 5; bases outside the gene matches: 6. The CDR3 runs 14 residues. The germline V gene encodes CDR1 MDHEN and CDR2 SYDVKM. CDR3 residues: CASSKLAGAHEQYF. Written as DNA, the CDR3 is TGTGCCAGCAGCAAACTAGCGGGAGCCCACGAGCAGTACTTC.

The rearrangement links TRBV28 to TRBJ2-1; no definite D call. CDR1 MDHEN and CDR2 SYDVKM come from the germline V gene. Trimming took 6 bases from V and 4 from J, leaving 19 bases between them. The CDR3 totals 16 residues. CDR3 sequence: CASSSPFYGVYNEQFF. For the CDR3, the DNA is TGTGCCAGCAGCTCCCCCTTCTACGGCGTGTACAATGAGCAGTTCTTC.

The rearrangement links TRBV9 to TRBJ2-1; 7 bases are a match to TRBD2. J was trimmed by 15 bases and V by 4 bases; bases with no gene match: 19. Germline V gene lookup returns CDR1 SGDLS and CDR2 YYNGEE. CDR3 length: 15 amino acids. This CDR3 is CASSPEGGGGGRLFF. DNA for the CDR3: TGTGCCAGCAGCCCGGAGGGTGGAGGAGGCGGGAGACTGTTCTTC.

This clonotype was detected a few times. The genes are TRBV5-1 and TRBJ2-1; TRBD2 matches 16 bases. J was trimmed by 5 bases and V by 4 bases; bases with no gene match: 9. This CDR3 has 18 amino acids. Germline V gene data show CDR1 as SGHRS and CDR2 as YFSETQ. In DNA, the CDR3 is TGCGCCAGCAGCCCCACGGGACTAGCGGGAGGGCCAGACAATGAGCAGTTCTTC. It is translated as CASSPTGLAGGPDNEQFF.

CDR3 nucleotide sequence: TGCGCCAGCAGCCAAGGTGGGACAGCGTGCTCCTACGAGCAGTACTTC. Its translation: CASSQGGTACSYEQYF. The V call is TRBV4-3, the J call TRBJ2-7; 7 bases line up with TRBD1. Germline CDR1 reads LGHNA; CDR2 reads YSLEER. The CDR3 covers 16 residues. Losses at the gene ends were 1 base for V and 0 bases for J; bases not matched to a gene: 6.

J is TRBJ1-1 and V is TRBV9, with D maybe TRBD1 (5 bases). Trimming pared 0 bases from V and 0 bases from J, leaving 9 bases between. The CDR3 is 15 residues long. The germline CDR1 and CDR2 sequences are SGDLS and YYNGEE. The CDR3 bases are TGTGCCAGCAGCGTAGAGGAGGGGTTGAACACTGAAGCTTTCTTT. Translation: CASSVEEGLNTEAFF.

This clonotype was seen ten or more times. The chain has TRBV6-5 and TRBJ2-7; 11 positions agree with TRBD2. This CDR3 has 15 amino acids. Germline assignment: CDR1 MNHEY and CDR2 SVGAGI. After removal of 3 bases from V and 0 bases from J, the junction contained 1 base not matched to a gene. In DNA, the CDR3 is TGTGCCAGCAGTTATGGGACTAGCGGCTCCTACGAGCAGTACTTC. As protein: CASSYGTSGSYEQYF.

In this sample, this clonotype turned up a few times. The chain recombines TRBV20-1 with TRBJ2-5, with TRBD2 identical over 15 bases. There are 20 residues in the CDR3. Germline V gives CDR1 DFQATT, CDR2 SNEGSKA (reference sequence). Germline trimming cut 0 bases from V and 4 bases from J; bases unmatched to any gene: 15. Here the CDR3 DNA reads TGCAGTGCTAGAGATAGGACGGGACTAGCGGGAGGAGTGGATTTAGAGACCCAGTACTTC. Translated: CSARDRTGLAGGVDLETQYF.

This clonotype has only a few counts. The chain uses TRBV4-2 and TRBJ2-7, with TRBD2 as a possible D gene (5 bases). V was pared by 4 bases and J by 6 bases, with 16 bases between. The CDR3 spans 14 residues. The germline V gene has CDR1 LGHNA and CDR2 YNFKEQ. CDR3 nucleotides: TGTGCCAGCAGCCCTACGTCCGGGATACTCGAGCAGTACTTC. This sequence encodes CASSPTSGILEQYF.

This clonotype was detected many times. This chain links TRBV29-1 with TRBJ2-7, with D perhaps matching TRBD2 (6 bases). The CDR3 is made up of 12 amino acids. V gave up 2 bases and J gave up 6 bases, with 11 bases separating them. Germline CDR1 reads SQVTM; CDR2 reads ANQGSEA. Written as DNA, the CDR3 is TGCAGCGTTGAATTAGGAGGGATCGAGCAGTACTTC. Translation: CSVELGGIEQYF.